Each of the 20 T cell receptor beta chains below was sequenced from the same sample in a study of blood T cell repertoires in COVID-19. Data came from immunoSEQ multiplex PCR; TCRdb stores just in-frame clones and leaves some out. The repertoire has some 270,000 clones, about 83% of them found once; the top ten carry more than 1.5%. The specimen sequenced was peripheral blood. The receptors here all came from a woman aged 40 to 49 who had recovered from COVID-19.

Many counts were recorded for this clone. The CDR3 nucleotides are TGTGCCAGCAGCTGGGACAGGGGGAACGAGCAGTACTTC. Amino acids: CASSWDRGNEQYF. This chain connects TRBV7-9 to TRBJ2-7; TRBD1 aligns across 11 bases. Losses at the gene ends were 4 bases for V and 5 bases for J; bases not matched to a gene: 1. The CDR3 sequence is 13 residues long. In germline, CDR1 is SEHNR, CDR2 FQNEAQ (reference sequence).

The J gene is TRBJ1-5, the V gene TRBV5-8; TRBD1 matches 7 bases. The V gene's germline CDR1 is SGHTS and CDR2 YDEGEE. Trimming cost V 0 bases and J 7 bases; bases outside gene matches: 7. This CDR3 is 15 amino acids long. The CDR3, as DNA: TGTGCCAGCAGCTTGGGCCAGGGGGGCGCCCAGCCCCAGCATTTT. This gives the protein CASSLGQGGAQPQHF.

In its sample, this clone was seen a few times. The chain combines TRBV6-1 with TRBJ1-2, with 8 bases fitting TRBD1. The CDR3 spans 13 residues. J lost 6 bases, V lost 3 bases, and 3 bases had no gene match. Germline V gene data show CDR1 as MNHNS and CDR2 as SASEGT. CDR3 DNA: TGTGCCAGCAGTGAGCAGGGGGCGGATGGCTACACCTTC. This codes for CASSEQGADGYTF.

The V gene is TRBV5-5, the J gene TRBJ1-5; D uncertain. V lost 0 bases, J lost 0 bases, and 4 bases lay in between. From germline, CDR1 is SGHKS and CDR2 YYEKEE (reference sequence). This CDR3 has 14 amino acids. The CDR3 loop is CASSLEYSNQPQHF. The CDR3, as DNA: TGTGCCAGCAGCTTGGAATATAGCAATCAGCCCCAGCATTTT.

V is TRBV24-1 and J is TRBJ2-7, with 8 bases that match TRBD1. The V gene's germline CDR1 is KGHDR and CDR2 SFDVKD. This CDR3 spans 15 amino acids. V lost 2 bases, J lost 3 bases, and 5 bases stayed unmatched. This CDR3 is CATSDSGQGRYEQYF. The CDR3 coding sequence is TGTGCCACCAGTGATTCCGGACAGGGCCGCTACGAGCAGTACTTC.

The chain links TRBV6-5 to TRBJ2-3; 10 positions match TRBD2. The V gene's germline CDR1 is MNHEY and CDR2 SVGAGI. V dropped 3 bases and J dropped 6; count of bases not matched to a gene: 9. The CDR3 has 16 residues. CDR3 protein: CASSYVSGGRGDTQYF. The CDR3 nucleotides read TGTGCCAGCAGTTATGTTAGCGGGGGGCGGGGGGATACGCAGTATTTT.

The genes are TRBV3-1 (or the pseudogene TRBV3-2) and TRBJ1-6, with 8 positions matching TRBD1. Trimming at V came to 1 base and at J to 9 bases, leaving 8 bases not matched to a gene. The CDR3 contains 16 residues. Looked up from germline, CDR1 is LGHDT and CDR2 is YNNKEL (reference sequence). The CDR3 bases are TGTGCCAGCAGCCAAGGCTTGCAGGGGGCCGGTTCACCCCTCCACTTT. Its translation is CASSQGLQGAGSPLHF.

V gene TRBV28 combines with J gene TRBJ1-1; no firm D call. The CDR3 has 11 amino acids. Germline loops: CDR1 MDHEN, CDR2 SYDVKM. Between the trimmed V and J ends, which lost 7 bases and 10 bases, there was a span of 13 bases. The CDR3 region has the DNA TGTGCCAGCACCCAAAGCCGGGGAGCTTTCTTT. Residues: CASTQSRGAFF.

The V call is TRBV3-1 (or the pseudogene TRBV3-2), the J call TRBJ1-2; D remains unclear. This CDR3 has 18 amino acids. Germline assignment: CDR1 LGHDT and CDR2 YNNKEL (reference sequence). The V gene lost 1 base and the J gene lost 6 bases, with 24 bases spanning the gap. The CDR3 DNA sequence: TGTGCCAGCAGCCAAGGCTCACTGGGAGGCGAGGAGAAAGATGGCTACACCTTC. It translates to CASSQGSLGGEEKDGYTF.

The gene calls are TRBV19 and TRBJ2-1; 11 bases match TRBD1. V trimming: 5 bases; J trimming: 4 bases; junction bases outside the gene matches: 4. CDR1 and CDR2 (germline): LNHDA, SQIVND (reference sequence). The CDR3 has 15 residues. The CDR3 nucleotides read TGTGCCAGTAGTGTCGGGACAGGGGGATACAATGAGCAGTTCTTC. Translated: CASSVGTGGYNEQFF. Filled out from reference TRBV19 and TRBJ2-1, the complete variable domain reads DGGITQSPKYLFRKEGQNVTLSCEQNLNHDAMYWYRQDPGQGLRLIYYSQIVNDFQKGDIAEGYSVSREKKESFPLTVTSAQKNPTAFYLCASSVGTGGYNEQFFGPGTRLTVL.

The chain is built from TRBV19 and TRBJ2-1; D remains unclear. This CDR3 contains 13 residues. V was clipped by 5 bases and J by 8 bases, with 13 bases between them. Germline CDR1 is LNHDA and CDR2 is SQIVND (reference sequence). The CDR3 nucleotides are TGTGCCAGTAGTGTTTATGTCCGGGATGAGCAGTTCTTC. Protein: CASSVYVRDEQFF.

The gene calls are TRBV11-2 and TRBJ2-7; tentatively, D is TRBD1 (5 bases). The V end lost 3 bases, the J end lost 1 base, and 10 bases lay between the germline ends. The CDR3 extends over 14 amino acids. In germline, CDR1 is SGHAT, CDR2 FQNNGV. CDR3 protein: CASSFSAGSYEQYF. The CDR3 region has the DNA TGTGCCAGCAGCTTCTCGGCAGGGTCCTACGAGCAGTACTTC.

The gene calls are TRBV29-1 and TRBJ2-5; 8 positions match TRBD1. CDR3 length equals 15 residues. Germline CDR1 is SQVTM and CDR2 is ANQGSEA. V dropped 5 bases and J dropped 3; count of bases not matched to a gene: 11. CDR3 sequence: CSVPPPTGVKETQYF. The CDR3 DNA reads TGCAGCGTTCCCCCTCCGACAGGGGTAAAAGAGACCCAGTACTTC.

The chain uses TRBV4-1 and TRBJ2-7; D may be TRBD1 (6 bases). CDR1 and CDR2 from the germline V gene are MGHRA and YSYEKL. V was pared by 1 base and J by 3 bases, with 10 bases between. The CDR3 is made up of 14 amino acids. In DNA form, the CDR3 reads TGCGCCAGCAGCCAAGTTGGGGGCCTCTACGAGCAGTACTTC. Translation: CASSQVGGLYEQYF.

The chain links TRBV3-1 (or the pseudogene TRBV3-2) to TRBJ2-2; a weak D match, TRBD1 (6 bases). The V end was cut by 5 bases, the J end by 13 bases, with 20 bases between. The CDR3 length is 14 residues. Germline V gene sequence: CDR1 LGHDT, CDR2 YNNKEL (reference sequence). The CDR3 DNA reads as TGTGCCAGCAGCTTAAAGGCCGGTGGGGGCGGGCTGTTTTTT. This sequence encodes CASSLKAGGGGLFF.

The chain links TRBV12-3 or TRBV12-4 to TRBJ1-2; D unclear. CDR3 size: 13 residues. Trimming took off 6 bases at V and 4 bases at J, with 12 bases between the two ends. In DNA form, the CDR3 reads TGTGCCAGCAGACCCACACTAACCTATGGCTACACCTTC. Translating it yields CASRPTLTYGYTF.

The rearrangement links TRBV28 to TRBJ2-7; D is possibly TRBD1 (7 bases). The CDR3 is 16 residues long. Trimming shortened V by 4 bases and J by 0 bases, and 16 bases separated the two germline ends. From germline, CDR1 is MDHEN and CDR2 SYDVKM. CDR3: CASSWRGPTLSYEQYF. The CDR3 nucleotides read TGTGCCAGCAGTTGGAGGGGGCCCACCCTCTCCTACGAGCAGTACTTC.

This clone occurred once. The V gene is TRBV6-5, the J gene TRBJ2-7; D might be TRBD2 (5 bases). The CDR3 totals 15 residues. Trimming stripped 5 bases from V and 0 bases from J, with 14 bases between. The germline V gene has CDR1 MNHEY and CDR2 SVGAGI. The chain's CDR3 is CASSQSSGNSYEQYF. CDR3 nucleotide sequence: TGTGCCAGCAGTCAATCCTCCGGGAACTCCTACGAGCAGTACTTC.

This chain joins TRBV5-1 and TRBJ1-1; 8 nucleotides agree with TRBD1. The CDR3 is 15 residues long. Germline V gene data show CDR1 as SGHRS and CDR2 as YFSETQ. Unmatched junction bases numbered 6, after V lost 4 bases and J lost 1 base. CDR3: CASSPRTGPNTEAFF. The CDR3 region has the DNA TGCGCCAGCAGCCCGCGGACAGGGCCGAACACTGAAGCTTTCTTT.

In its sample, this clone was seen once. DNA for the CDR3: TGTGCCAGCAGATCGAACGGAGGCTATGGCTACACCTTC. Its translation: CASRSNGGYGYTF. The rearrangement uses TRBV11-2 and TRBJ1-2; D is unresolved. Germline CDR1 is SGHAT and CDR2 is FQNNGV. Trimming cost V 6 bases and J 4 bases, with 12 bases left between them. This CDR3 comprises 13 residues.